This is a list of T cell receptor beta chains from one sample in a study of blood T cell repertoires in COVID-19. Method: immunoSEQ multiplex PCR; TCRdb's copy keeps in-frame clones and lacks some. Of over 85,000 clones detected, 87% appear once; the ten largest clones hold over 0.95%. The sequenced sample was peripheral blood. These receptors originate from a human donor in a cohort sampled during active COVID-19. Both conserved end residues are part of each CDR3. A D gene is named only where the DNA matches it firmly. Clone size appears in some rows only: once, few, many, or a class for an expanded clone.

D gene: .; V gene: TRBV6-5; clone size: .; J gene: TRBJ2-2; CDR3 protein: CASNQGGLDTGELFF; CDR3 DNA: TGTGCCAGCAATCAAGGCGGTTTGGACACCGGGGAGCTGTTTTTT
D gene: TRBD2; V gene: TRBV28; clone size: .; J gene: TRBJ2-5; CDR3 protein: CASRLGLAWETQYF; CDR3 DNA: TGTGCCAGCAGACTCGGACTAGCTTGGGAGACCCAGTACTTC
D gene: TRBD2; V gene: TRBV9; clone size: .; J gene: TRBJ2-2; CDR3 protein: CASSPGTSGNTGELFF; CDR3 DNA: TGTGCCAGCAGCCCTGGGACTAGCGGGAACACCGGGGAGCTGTTTTTT
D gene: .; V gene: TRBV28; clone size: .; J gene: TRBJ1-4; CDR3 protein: CASSFQGFSEKLFF; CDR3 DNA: TGTGCCAGCAGTTTCCAGGGATTTTCTGAAAAACTGTTTTTT
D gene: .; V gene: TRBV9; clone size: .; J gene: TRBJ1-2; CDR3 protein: CASSGLDGKSF; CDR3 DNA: TGTGCCAGCAGCGGACTCGACGGGAAGTCCTTC
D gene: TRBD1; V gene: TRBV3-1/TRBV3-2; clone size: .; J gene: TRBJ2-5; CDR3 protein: CASSLRGPRYQETQYF; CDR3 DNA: TGTGCCAGCAGCCTAAGGGGGCCCCGGTACCAAGAGACCCAGTACTTC
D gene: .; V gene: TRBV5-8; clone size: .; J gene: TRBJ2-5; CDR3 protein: CASSLGAIQETQYF; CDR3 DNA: TGTGCCAGCAGCTTGGGAGCCATCCAAGAGACCCAGTACTTC
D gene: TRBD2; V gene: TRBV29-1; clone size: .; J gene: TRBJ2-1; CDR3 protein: CSVEERWNGEGEQFF; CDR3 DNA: TGCAGCGTTGAAGAACGATGGAACGGGGAGGGTGAGCAGTTCTTC
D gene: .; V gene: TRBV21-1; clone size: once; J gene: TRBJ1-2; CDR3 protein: CASSFPPPGGPTYGYTF; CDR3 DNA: TGTGCCAGCAGCTTCCCCCCCCCGGGGGGCCCGACCTATGGCTACACCTTC
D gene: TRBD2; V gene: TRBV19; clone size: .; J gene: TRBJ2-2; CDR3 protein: CASKGTRVTGELFF; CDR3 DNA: TGTGCCAGTAAAGGGACTAGAGTCACCGGGGAGCTGTTTTTT
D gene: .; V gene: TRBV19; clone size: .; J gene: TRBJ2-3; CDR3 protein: CASSIGLADTQYF; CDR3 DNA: TGTGCCAGTAGTATAGGACTAGCAGATACGCAGTATTTT
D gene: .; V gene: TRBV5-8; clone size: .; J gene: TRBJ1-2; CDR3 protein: CASRRGTF; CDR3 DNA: TGTGCCAGCAGGCGGGGCACCTTC
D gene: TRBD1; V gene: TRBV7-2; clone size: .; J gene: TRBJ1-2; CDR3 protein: CASSLGGTVYGYTF; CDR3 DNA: TGTGCCAGCAGCTTAGGTGGGACAGTATATGGCTACACCTTC
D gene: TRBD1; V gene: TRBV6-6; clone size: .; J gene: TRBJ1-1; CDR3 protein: CASSFAQGAGTEAFF; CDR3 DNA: TGTGCCAGCAGTTTCGCACAGGGGGCAGGGACTGAAGCTTTCTTT
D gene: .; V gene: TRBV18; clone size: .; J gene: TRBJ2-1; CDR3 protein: CASSLPGESKEQFF; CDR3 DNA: TGTGCCAGCTCACTCCCAGGGGAAAGTAAGGAGCAGTTCTTC
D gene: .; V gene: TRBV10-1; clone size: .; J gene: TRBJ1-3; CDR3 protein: CASSASVPGAGDTIYF; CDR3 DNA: TGCGCCAGCAGTGCGTCCGTCCCCGGAGCCGGCGACACCATATATTTT
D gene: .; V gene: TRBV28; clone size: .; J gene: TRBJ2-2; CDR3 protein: CASSLKYAAGELFF; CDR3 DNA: TGTGCCAGCAGTTTAAAATATGCGGCCGGGGAGCTGTTTTTT
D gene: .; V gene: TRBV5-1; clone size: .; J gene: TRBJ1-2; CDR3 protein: CASSYLQGVGNYGYTF; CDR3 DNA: TGCGCCAGCAGCTATTTACAGGGTGTTGGAAACTATGGCTACACCTTC
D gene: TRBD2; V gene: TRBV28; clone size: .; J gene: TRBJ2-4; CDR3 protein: CASSRTSGILENIQYF; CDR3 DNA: TGTGCCAGCAGTAGGACTAGCGGGATACTCGAAAACATTCAGTACTTC
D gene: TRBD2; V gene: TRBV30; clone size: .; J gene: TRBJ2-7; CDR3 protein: CAWSTSGYYEQYF; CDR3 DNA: TGTGCCTGGAGTACTAGCGGGTACTACGAGCAGTACTTC
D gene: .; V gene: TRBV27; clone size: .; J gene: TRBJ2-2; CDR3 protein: CASGQTNTGELFF; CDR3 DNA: TGTGCCAGCGGACAGACGAACACCGGGGAGCTGTTTTTT
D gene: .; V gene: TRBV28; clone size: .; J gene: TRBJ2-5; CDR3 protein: CASSSGLLYQETQYF; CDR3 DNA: TGTGCCAGCAGTTCTGGACTTTTGTACCAAGAGACCCAGTACTTC
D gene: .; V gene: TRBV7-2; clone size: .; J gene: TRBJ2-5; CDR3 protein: CASSLGSRLEVETQYF; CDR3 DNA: TGTGCCAGCAGCTTAGGCTCCCGACTGGAGGTGGAGACCCAGTACTTC
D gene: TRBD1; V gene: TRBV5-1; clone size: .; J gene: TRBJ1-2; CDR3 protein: CASSLEFGTGPNYGYTF; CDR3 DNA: TGCGCCAGCAGCTTGGAATTTGGGACAGGTCCTAACTATGGCTACACCTTC
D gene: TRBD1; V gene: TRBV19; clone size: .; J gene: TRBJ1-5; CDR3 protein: CASSPQDRTFGNQPQHF; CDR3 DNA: TGTGCCAGTAGTCCCCAGGACAGGACCTTTGGCAATCAGCCCCAGCATTTT
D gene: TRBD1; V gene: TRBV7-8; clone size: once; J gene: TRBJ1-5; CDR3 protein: CASSPGWDRNQPQHF; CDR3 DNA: TGTGCCAGCAGCCCCGGATGGGACAGAAATCAGCCCCAGCATTTT
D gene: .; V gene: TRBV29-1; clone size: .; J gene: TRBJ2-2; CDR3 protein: CSVDRSTTGELFF; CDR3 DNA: TGCAGCGTTGATCGGTCAACCACCGGGGAGCTGTTTTTT
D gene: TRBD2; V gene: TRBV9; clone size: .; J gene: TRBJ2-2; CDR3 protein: CASSGVLSGRELFF; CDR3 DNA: TGTGCCAGCAGCGGCGTCCTTAGCGGGCGGGAGCTGTTTTTT
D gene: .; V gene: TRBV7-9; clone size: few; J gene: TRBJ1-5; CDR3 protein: CASSPEVAQPQHF; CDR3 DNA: TGTGCCAGCAGCCCCGAGGTGGCCCAGCCCCAGCATTTT
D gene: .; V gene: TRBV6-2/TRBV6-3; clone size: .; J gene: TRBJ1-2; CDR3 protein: CASSYSGPFQGQRGYTF; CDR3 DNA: TGTGCCAGCAGTTACTCGGGCCCCTTTCAGGGTCAAAGGGGCTACACCTTC
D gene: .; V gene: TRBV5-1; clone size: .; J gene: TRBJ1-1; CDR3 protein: CASSLARLGDTEAFF; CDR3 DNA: TGCGCCAGCAGCTTGGCGAGGTTAGGGGACACTGAAGCTTTCTTT
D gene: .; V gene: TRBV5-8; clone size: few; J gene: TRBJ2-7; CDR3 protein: CASSLQGWEQYF; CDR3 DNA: TGTGCCAGCAGCTTACAGGGCTGGGAGCAGTACTTC
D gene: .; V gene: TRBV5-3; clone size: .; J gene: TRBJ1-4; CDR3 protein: CARSFWGRTNEKLFF; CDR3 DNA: TGTGCCAGAAGCTTTTGGGGGCGGACTAATGAAAAACTGTTTTTT
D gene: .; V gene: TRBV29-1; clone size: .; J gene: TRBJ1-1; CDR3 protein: CSVEETGNTEAFF; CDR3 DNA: TGCAGCGTTGAAGAGACAGGGAACACTGAAGCTTTCTTT
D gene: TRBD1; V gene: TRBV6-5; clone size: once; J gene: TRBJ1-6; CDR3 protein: CASSYSRDRANSPLHF; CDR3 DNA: TGTGCCAGCAGTTACTCGCGGGACAGGGCTAATTCACCCCTCCACTTT
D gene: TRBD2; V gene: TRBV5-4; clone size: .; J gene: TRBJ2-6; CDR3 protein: CASSGAGGGTGANVLTF; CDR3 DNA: TGTGCCAGCAGCGGGGCAGGCGGGGGGACTGGGGCCAACGTCCTGACTTTC
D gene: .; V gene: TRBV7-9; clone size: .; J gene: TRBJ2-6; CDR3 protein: CASSTGAGANVLTF; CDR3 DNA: TGTGCCAGCAGCACCGGGGCTGGGGCCAACGTCCTGACTTTC
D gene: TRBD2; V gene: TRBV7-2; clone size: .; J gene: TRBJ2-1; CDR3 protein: CASSFEVAGDNEQFF; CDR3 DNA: TGTGCCAGCAGCTTTGAAGTAGCGGGGGACAATGAGCAGTTCTTC
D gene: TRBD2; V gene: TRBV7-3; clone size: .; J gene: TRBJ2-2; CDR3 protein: CASSPSGGRSANTGELFF; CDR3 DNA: TGTGCCAGCAGCCCAAGTGGCGGGAGGAGCGCGAACACCGGGGAGCTGTTTTTT
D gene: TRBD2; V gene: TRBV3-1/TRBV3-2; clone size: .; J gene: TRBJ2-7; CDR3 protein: CASSSSGRIRQYF; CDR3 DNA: TGTGCCAGCAGCTCTAGCGGGAGGATTCGGCAGTACTTC
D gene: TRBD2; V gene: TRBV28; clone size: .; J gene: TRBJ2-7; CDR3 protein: CASSYSSGPDYEQYF; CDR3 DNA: TGTGCCAGCAGCTACTCTAGCGGACCGGACTACGAGCAGTACTTC
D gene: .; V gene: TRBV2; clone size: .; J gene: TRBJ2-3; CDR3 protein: CASSDRGGTDTQYF; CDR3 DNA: TGTGCCAGCAGTGACCGCGGAGGCACAGATACGCAGTATTTT
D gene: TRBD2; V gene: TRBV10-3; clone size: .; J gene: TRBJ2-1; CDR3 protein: CAIRLAGGPRYEQFF; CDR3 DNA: TGTGCCATCAGGCTAGCGGGAGGGCCAAGGTATGAGCAGTTCTTC
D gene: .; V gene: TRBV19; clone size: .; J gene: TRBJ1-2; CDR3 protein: CASSSGDYWPQSYTF; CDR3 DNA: TGTGCCAGTAGTTCAGGGGACTACTGGCCTCAGAGCTACACCTTC